Following are 22 T cell receptor beta chains from one sample sequenced in a study of T cell responses to AZD1222 COVID-19 vaccine. Clones were read by immunoSEQ multiplex PCR, and TCRdb kept only the in-frame ones, dropping some. The sample includes 95,000 to 150,000 clones, 93% of them seen just once. Sequences were derived from peripheral blood, sampled 28 days after the second AZD1222 dose. The receptor set was obtained from an adult who received the AZD1222 COVID-19 vaccine.

The rearrangement links TRBV5-4 to TRBJ1-2; D gene unclear. This CDR3 is 15 amino acids long. V lost 4 bases and J lost 4, with 17 bases in between. Germline V gene data show CDR1 as SGHNT and CDR2 as YYREEE (reference sequence). Written as DNA, the CDR3 is TGTGCCAGCAGCCCGGCTGGGCGGACCGTCTATGGCTACACCTTC. It yields the protein CASSPAGRTVYGYTF.

The CDR3 sequence is CATSQDGSSRNEQFF. The DNA of the CDR3 is TGTGCCACCAGCCAGGACGGCTCAAGTCGTAATGAGCAGTTCTTC. V and J are TRBV15 and TRBJ2-1; D is unclear. Germline-derived CDR1 and CDR2 are LNHNV and YYDKDF (reference sequence). The length of the CDR3 is 15 residues. Trimming cost V 5 bases and J 7 bases, with 18 bases left between them.

This rearrangement joins TRBV5-4 to TRBJ2-3; 8 bases are a match to TRBD2. The germline gives CDR1 SGHNT, CDR2 YYREEE (reference sequence). This CDR3 spans 16 amino acids. V lost 2 bases and J lost 5; bases outside the gene matches: 10. The CDR3 nucleotides read TGTGCCAGCAGCTTCATCAGTGGGAGCGGGAGAGATACGCAGTATTTT. Its protein product is CASSFISGSGRDTQYF.

This sequence joins TRBV10-3 and TRBJ1-3; the D is unclear. V shed 11 bases and J shed 2 bases, with 13 bases lying between them. Germline CDR1 ENHRY, CDR2 SYGVKD. This CDR3 has 13 residues. The CDR3 reads CAATRGTGNTIYF. CDR3 DNA sequence: TGTGCCGCAACTCGGGGAACTGGAAACACCATATATTTT.

The genes are TRBV7-9 and TRBJ1-1, with a weak D call TRBD1 (5 bases). Deletions cut 5 bases from V and 2 bases from J, with 15 bases between. The CDR3 spans 15 residues. Per the germline V gene, CDR1 is SEHNR and CDR2 is FQNEAQ (reference sequence). CDR3 in DNA: TGTGCCAGCAGCCAACCGACGGGGCTTAACACTGAAGCTTTCTTT. Translating it yields CASSQPTGLNTEAFF. The variable domain in full, completed from reference TRBV7-9 and TRBJ1-1, reads DTGVSQNPRHKITKRGQNVTFRCDPISEHNRLYWYRQTLGQGPEFLTYFQNEAQLEKSRLLSDRFSAERPKGSFSTLEIQRTEQGDSAMYLCASSQPTGLNTEAFFGQGTRLTVV.

CDR3 in DNA: TGTGCCAGCAGTGACGGGTCCGGCTATGGCTACACCTTC. It is translated as CASSDGSGYGYTF. This sequence joins TRBV6-4 and TRBJ1-2, with D unresolved. The germline V gene encodes CDR1 MRHNA and CDR2 SNTAGT. This CDR3 comprises 13 residues. V was cut by 2 bases and J by 4 bases, with 8 bases left in between.

V and J are TRBV28 and TRBJ2-3; D is possibly TRBD1 (6 bases). The CDR3 has 16 amino acids. The germline V gene has CDR1 MDHEN and CDR2 SYDVKM. The V end lost 5 bases, the J end lost 1 base, and 16 bases lay between the germline ends. DNA for the CDR3: TGTGCCAGCAGTAAACAGGGCCCTCCGGGCACAGATACGCAGTATTTT. Translation gives CASSKQGPPGTDTQYF.

In nucleotides, the CDR3 is TGTGCCAGCAGGACCGCCGGGCGGAAACTGTTTTTT. The encoded protein is CASRTAGRKLFF. The J gene is TRBJ1-4, the V gene TRBV2; no clear D. Trimming shortened V by 6 bases and J by 11 bases, and 13 bases separated the two germline ends. Germline values: CDR1 SNHLY, CDR2 FYNNEI. The CDR3 length is 12 residues.

The V gene is TRBV10-3, the J gene TRBJ1-5, with TRBD1 identical over 8 bases. The CDR3 spans 14 residues. The V gene end was trimmed by 0 bases and the J gene end by 5 bases; junction bases not matched to a gene: 0. Germline V gene lookup returns CDR1 ENHRY and CDR2 SYGVKD. CDR3: CAISESTGDQPQHF. The CDR3 DNA reads TGTGCCATCAGTGAGTCGACAGGGGATCAGCCCCAGCATTTT.

The gene calls are TRBV9 and TRBJ2-5; 9 bases align to TRBD2. CDR1 and CDR2 (germline): SGDLS, YYNGEE. The CDR3 runs 16 residues. V lost 0 bases, J lost 1 base, and 4 bases stayed unmatched. CDR3 region: CASSVGLAGPQETQYF. The CDR3 coding sequence is TGTGCCAGCAGCGTAGGGCTAGCGGGGCCCCAAGAGACCCAGTACTTC.

This sequence joins TRBV7-9 and TRBJ1-3; D unclear. CDR1 and CDR2 from the germline V gene are SEHNR and FQNEAQ (reference sequence). The CDR3 loop spans 12 amino acids. V lost 1 base to trimming and J lost 4 bases, with 2 bases between them. CDR3 bases: TGTGCCAGCAGCTTAGGGGGAAACACCATATATTTT. This sequence encodes CASSLGGNTIYF.

The V and J genes are TRBV7-3 and TRBJ2-3, with D perhaps TRBD1 or TRBD2 (5 bases each). The CDR3 is made up of 14 amino acids. Germline values: CDR1 SGHTA, CDR2 FQGTGA. The V end was cut by 3 bases, the J end by 9 bases, with 16 bases between. The CDR3 DNA reads TGTGCCAGCAGCTTGGGAAAGGGGACCGCGACGCAGTATTTT. Encoded protein: CASSLGKGTATQYF. The full variable domain, in which reference TRBV7-3 and TRBJ2-3 provide the parts outside the CDR3, is GAGVSQTPSNKVTEKGKYVELRCDPISGHTALYWYRQSLGQGPEFLIYFQGTGAADDSGLPNDRFFAVRPEGSVSTLKIQRTERGDSAVYLCASSLGKGTATQYFGPGTRLTVL.

CDR3 in amino acids: CASSQEAGGPYNEQFF. In DNA, the CDR3 is TGCGCCAGCAGCCAAGAAGCGGGAGGGCCCTACAATGAGCAGTTCTTC. This chain uses TRBV4-3 with TRBJ2-1; 10 nucleotides match TRBD2. V trimming: 0 bases; J trimming: 2 bases; junction bases outside the gene matches: 1. The CDR3 sequence is 16 residues long. CDR1 and CDR2 from the germline V gene are LGHNA and YSLEER.

V gene TRBV7-9 combines with J gene TRBJ2-1; 13 nucleotides align to TRBD2. With V trimmed by 5 bases and J by 0 bases, 7 bases remained unmatched. Germline V lookup: CDR1 SEHNR, CDR2 FQNEAQ (reference sequence). The CDR3 length is 18 residues. The CDR3 DNA reads TGTGCCAGCAGCCCAGGACTAGCGGGGGCTACCTCCTACAATGAGCAGTTCTTC. This codes for CASSPGLAGATSYNEQFF.

V gene TRBV5-4 combines with J gene TRBJ2-1; the match to TRBD2 covers 7 bases. This CDR3 is 14 amino acids long. Germline lookup yields CDR1 SGHNT and CDR2 YYREEE (reference sequence). V gave up 3 bases and J gave up 6 bases; unmatched junction bases: 6. CDR3 nucleotides: TGTGCCAGCAGCTCGGGACCGGGAGGCAATGAGCAGTTCTTC. Translating gives CASSSGPGGNEQFF.

This clone was detected a few times. V is TRBV19 and J is TRBJ2-1; the match to TRBD1 covers 8 bases. Germline-derived CDR1 and CDR2 are LNHDA and SQIVND (reference sequence). CDR3 length: 17 amino acids. With 2 bases clipped from V and 5 bases from J, the junction kept 11 bases outside the gene matches. The DNA for the CDR3 is TGTGCCAGTAGTATACGTTCTGGCAGGGGGCTCGACAATGAGCAGTTCTTC. The encoded protein is CASSIRSGRGLDNEQFF.

The chain has TRBV4-3 and TRBJ2-7, with 7 bases matching TRBD1. V shed 0 bases and J 3 bases; nucleotides not matched to a gene: 5. This CDR3 spans 15 amino acids. Looked up from germline, CDR1 is LGHNA and CDR2 is YSLEER. CDR3 DNA sequence: TGCGCCAGCAGCCAAGAGGGCAGGGGGAACTACGAGCAGTACTTC. The encoded protein is CASSQEGRGNYEQYF.

This chain uses TRBV28 with TRBJ2-7; no clear D. This CDR3 is built from 12 residues. V was cut by 5 bases and J by 4 bases, with 9 bases left in between. Germline-derived CDR1 and CDR2 are MDHEN and SYDVKM. The CDR3 is CASSATLYEQYF. In DNA form, the CDR3 reads TGTGCCAGCAGTGCCACCCTTTACGAGCAGTACTTC.

The chain couples TRBV14 to TRBJ2-2; 9 bases fit TRBD2. The CDR3 is 15 amino acids. V dropped 3 bases and J dropped 5; count of bases not matched to a gene: 4. From germline, CDR1 is SGHDN and CDR2 FVKESK. The CDR3 sequence: CASSQLAGVTGELFF. The CDR3 region has the DNA TGTGCCAGCAGCCAGTTAGCGGGAGTGACCGGGGAGCTGTTTTTT. The whole variable domain, remainder taken from reference TRBV14 and TRBJ2-2, is EAGVTQFPSHSVIEKGQTVTLRCDPISGHDNLYWYRRVMGKEIKFLLHFVKESKQDESGMPNNRFLAERTGGTYSTLKVQPAELEDSGVYFCASSQLAGVTGELFFGEGSRLTVL.

CDR3 residues: CASSAGRLGDEQFF. CDR3 in DNA: TGCGCCAGCAGCGCAGGCAGACTAGGGGATGAGCAGTTCTTC. This chain uses TRBV5-1 with TRBJ2-1; D perhaps matches TRBD2 (6 bases). The CDR3 extends over 14 amino acids. Between the trimmed V and J ends, which lost 4 bases and 8 bases, there was a span of 16 bases. Per the germline V gene, CDR1 is SGHRS and CDR2 is YFSETQ. Variable domain in full (rest from reference TRBV5-1 and TRBJ2-1): KAGVTQTPRYLIKTRGQQVTLSCSPISGHRSVSWYQQTPGQGLQFLFEYFSETQRNKGNFPGRFSGRQFSNSRSEMNVSTLELGDSALYLCASSAGRLGDEQFFGPGTRLTVL.

The chain employs TRBV2 and TRBJ1-1, with D possibly matching TRBD1 (6 bases). The CDR3 totals 11 residues. Trimming cost V 11 bases and J 4 bases, with 11 bases left between them. CDR1 is SNHLY, CDR2 FYNNEI, per germline. CDR3 bases: TGTGCCGGGGGGCGCCGCACTGAAGCTTTCTTT. Protein sequence: CAGGRRTEAFF.

This clone occurred once. This sequence joins TRBV27 and TRBJ1-6; 10 bases are a match to TRBD1. Germline V CDR1 and CDR2: MNHEY, SMNVEV (reference sequence). The CDR3 is 15 amino acids. V was clipped by 2 bases and J by 7 bases; unmatched bases: 2. CDR3 sequence (DNA): TGTGCCAGCAGTTTAAGGACAGGGGGAAATTCACCCCTCCACTTT. Translation: CASSLRTGGNSPLHF.